This T cell receptor beta chain was sequenced during a study of metastatic and nonmetastatic thyroid tumors. Study summary: Comparative analysis of repertoires was undertaken across blood and tumor or nodule tissue obtained from malignant and benign thyroid patients. Study-level points and caveats: Versus benign nodules, malignant thyroid tumors reportedly had significantly higher TCR beta diversity, in blood and tumor.

In its sample, this clone was seen many times. The antigen remains unidentified. In the original analysis: A distant-metastasis classifier for papillary thyroid cancer was built using CDR3 differences across clinicopathological groups. Through MiXCR, TCRdb re-clonotyped the PCR reads. These V and J calls derive from TCRdb rather than the authors' analysis. The table records under 95,000 clones, approximately 12% of them present only once. The V segment lost 2 bases and the J segment 6 bases; nucleotides outside the gene matches: 7. The CDR3 runs to 16 residues. Germline V CDR1 and CDR2: MRHNA, SNTAGT. Thyroid surgery was performed in patients who had received no treatment beforehand.

Sequencing used blood. The TCR originated in a female donor with papillary thyroid cancer or a benign thyroid nodule (not recorded which). Some clones in this sample may be carry-over from other donors' samples. V gene TRBV6-4 combines with J gene TRBJ2-2; 9 bases agree with TRBD1. The CDR3 region has the DNA TGTGCCAGCAGTGACGGGACAGGGAAGATGGCCGGGGAGCTGTTTTTT. It encodes CASSDGTGKMAGELFF.